The 15 T cell receptor beta chains below all came from one sample that was sequenced in a study of blood T cell repertoires in COVID-19. Data came from immunoSEQ multiplex PCR; TCRdb stores just in-frame clones and leaves some out. The sample includes around 240,000 clones, roughly 84% of them seen just once. Sequencing input: peripheral blood. These receptors all stem from a woman between 40 and 50 years old who had recovered from COVID-19.

This sequence joins TRBV5-1 and TRBJ1-2, with 11 bases lining up with TRBD1. The CDR3 is made up of 17 amino acids. Germline trimming cut 4 bases from V and 8 bases from J; bases unmatched to any gene: 16. CDR1 SGHRS and CDR2 YFSETQ come from the germline V gene. The CDR3 protein is CASSHDRGPGTGGGYTF. In DNA form, the CDR3 reads TGCGCCAGCAGCCATGATCGGGGCCCCGGGACAGGGGGAGGCTACACCTTC.

Points on this clone: The sample contains more than one DNA sequence encoding this CDR3. This chain links TRBV2 with TRBJ1-2, with unresolved D. Germline V gives CDR1 SNHLY, CDR2 FYNNEI. The V end lost 0 bases, the J end lost 2 bases, and 4 bases lay between the germline ends. The CDR3 is made up of 13 amino acids. The CDR3 reads CASSEARNYGYTF. The CDR3 nucleotides are TGTGCCAGCAGTGAAGCGCGGAACTATGGCTACACCTTC.

The J gene is TRBJ1-2, the V gene TRBV18; 8 nucleotides align to TRBD1. From germline, CDR1 is KGHSH and CDR2 LQKENI. The V gene end was trimmed by 6 bases and the J gene end by 8 bases; junction bases not matched to a gene: 8. The CDR3 sequence is 13 residues long. The CDR3 nucleotides read TGTGCCAGCTCCCAGGACAGGGACCAGGGCTACACCTTC. Translation: CASSQDRDQGYTF.

The sample holds a few counts of this clone. The genes are TRBV18 and TRBJ2-3; 8 nucleotides agree with TRBD1. The CDR3 extends over 15 amino acids. Trimming cost V 1 base and J 3 bases; bases outside gene matches: 3. CDR1 KGHSH and CDR2 LQKENI come from the germline V gene. Here the CDR3 DNA reads TGTGCCAGCTCACCACGACAGGGGCAAACAGATACGCAGTATTTT. Translating it yields CASSPRQGQTDTQYF.

This clone was picked up one time. This sequence joins TRBV5-4 and TRBJ2-6; perhaps TRBD2 as D (6 bases). The CDR3 extends over 13 amino acids. Germline V gene sequence: CDR1 SGHNT, CDR2 YYREEE (reference sequence). V lost 3 bases and J lost 8, with 9 bases in between. This chain's CDR3 is CASSSGVTNVLTF. The CDR3 region has the DNA TGTGCCAGCAGCTCGGGGGTAACCAACGTCCTGACTTTC.

This clone was seen a handful of times. An end of the junction differs from the germline gene, which may be a read error. The V call is TRBV7-7, the J call TRBJ2-2; 7 bases align to TRBD1. This CDR3 spans 15 amino acids. CDR1 is SSHAT and CDR2 is FNYEAQ in the germline V gene (reference sequence). DNA for the CDR3: TGTGCTAGCAGCCGAGCGACAGGGTTCACCGGGGAGCTGTTTTTT. This gives the protein CASSRATGFTGELFF.

This rearrangement joins TRBV25-1 to TRBJ2-2; a weak D match, TRBD2 (6 bases). The CDR3 sequence is 13 residues long. Germline CDR1 is MGHDK and CDR2 is SYGVNS. V was clipped by 6 bases and J by 4 bases, with 9 bases between them. The CDR3, as DNA: TGTGCCAGCAGCCGGCGGGGCACCGGGGAGCTGTTTTTT. Protein product: CASSRRGTGELFF.

The V and J genes are TRBV2 and TRBJ2-2; tentatively, D is TRBD1 (6 bases). Germline-derived CDR1 and CDR2 are SNHLY and FYNNEI. The CDR3 totals 15 residues. Trimming removed 7 bases from V and 0 bases from J, with 12 bases in between. The chain's CDR3 is CASTPGTSNTGELFF. The CDR3 DNA is TGTGCCAGCACCCCCGGGACATCGAACACCGGGGAGCTGTTTTTT. Variable domain in full (rest from reference TRBV2 and TRBJ2-2): EPEVTQTPSHQVTQMGQEVILRCVPISNHLYFYWYRQILGQKVEFLVSFYNNEISEKSEIFDDQFSVERPDGSNFTLKIRSTKLEDSAMYFCASTPGTSNTGELFFGEGSRLTVL.

The chain employs TRBV30 and TRBJ1-3; no reliable D call. Germline loops: CDR1 GTSNPN, CDR2 SVGIG (reference sequence). There are 16 residues in the CDR3. V lost 1 base and J lost 2, with 15 bases in between. The CDR3 loop is CAWSAPGLTAGNTIYF. Here the CDR3 DNA reads TGTGCCTGGAGTGCTCCGGGGTTGACGGCTGGAAACACCATATATTTT.

The CDR3 spells CASSSTGINYGYTF. The CDR3 DNA reads TGTGCCAGCAGCTCGACCGGGATTAACTATGGCTACACCTTC. This sequence joins TRBV7-9 and TRBJ1-2; D unresolved. Germline V lookup: CDR1 SEHNR, CDR2 FQNEAQ (reference sequence). Trimming took 4 bases from V and 1 from J, leaving 10 bases between them. CDR3 length: 14 residues.

This chain uses TRBV7-9 with TRBJ2-1, with TRBD1 identical over 8 bases. The CDR3 runs to 16 residues. Germline CDR1 and CDR2: SEHNR and FQNEAQ (reference sequence). Germline trimming cut 6 bases from V and 8 bases from J; bases unmatched to any gene: 15. The CDR3 protein is CASSQWLSDRGHEQFF. Here the CDR3 DNA reads TGTGCCAGCAGTCAATGGTTATCCGACAGGGGTCATGAGCAGTTCTTC. The full variable domain, rest sourced from reference TRBV7-9 and TRBJ2-1, is DTGVSQNPRHKITKRGQNVTFRCDPISEHNRLYWYRQTLGQGPEFLTYFQNEAQLEKSRLLSDRFSAERPKGSFSTLEIQRTEQGDSAMYLCASSQWLSDRGHEQFFGPGTRLTVL.

The chain recombines TRBV7-9 with TRBJ1-6, with 7 nucleotides matching TRBD1. Germline CDR1 and CDR2: SEHNR and FQNEAQ (reference sequence). CDR3 size: 14 residues. V was clipped by 8 bases and J by 7 bases; unmatched bases: 8. The CDR3 reads CASSIGGGNSPLHF. As DNA, the CDR3 is TGTGCCAGCTCCATTGGAGGGGGCAATTCACCCCTCCACTTT.

The chain uses TRBV10-1 and TRBJ2-2; 10 bases fit TRBD2. In germline, CDR1 is WNHNN, CDR2 SYGVQD (reference sequence). The V segment lost 9 bases and the J segment 4 bases; nucleotides outside the gene matches: 5. The CDR3 is 14 residues long. CDR3: CARVTSGVTGELFF. Here the CDR3 DNA reads TGCGCCAGAGTAACTAGCGGGGTCACCGGGGAGCTGTTTTTT.

The chain links TRBV19 to TRBJ2-1; 9 positions match TRBD1. The CDR3 covers 13 residues. Germline CDR1 LNHDA, CDR2 SQIVND (reference sequence). Germline trimming cut 8 bases from V and 5 bases from J; bases unmatched to any gene: 4. CDR3 in DNA: TGTGCCAGTGGACAGGGGTGGAACAATGAGCAGTTCTTC. Amino acids: CASGQGWNNEQFF.

This sequence joins TRBV7-2 and TRBJ2-7, with a tentative D call TRBD1 (5 bases). This CDR3 contains 13 residues. V lost 6 bases, J lost 3 bases, and 12 bases lay in between. Germline values: CDR1 SGHTA, CDR2 FQGNSA. CDR3 region: CASRKIGDYEQYF. The CDR3 bases are TGTGCCAGCAGGAAGATAGGGGACTACGAGCAGTACTTC.